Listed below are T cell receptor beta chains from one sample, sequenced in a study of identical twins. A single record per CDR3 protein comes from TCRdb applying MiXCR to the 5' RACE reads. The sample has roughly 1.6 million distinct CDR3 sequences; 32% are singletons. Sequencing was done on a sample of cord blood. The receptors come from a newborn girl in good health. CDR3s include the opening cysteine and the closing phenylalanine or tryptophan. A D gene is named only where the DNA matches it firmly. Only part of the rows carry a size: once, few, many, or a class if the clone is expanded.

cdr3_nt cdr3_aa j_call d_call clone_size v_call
TGTGCCAGCAGTTTGCCGGGACTATCAACAATCAGGAATGAGCAGTTCTTC CASSLPGLSTIRNEQFF TRBJ2-1 TRBD2 few TRBV27
TGTGCCAGCAGCCAAGATCGTTGGACTAGGGATGAGCAGTACTTC CASSQDRWTRDEQYF TRBJ2-5 TRBD2 - TRBV4-2
TGCAGTGCTAGGCAAAAATTTACCCAGTACTTC CSARQKFTQYF TRBJ2-5 - few TRBV20-1
TGTGCCAGCAGTGAAAGCTCAGGTGGTCAGCCCCAGCATTTT CASSESSGGQPQHF TRBJ1-5 - few TRBV25-1
TGCGCCAGCAAGAGCGGTAGCACAGATACGCAGTATTTT CASKSGSTDTQYF TRBJ2-3 - few TRBV5-1
TGCAGCGGGATGACAGGGTTCGGGACCCAGTACTTC CSGMTGFGTQYF TRBJ2-5 TRBD1 many TRBV29-1
TGTGCCAGCAGTTCTCGGACAGGCTACGAGCAGTACTTC CASSSRTGYEQYF TRBJ2-7 TRBD1 many TRBV7-2
TGTGCCATCAGCCCGACTAGCGGAAGCTCCCACGAGCAGTACTTC CAISPTSGSSHEQYF TRBJ2-7 TRBD2 once TRBV10-3
TGCAGTGCTAGATTTCAGGGGGCGAACACTGAAGCTTTCTTT CSARFQGANTEAFF TRBJ1-1 TRBD1 - TRBV20-1
TGTGCCAGCAGCCAAGGAATTAGCGGATACTACAATGAGCAGTTCTTC CASSQGISGYYNEQFF TRBJ2-1 - many TRBV4-2
TGTGCCAGCAGCTTGTTCGGCGGCAGGGAATTCACAGATACGCAGTATTTT CASSLFGGREFTDTQYF TRBJ2-3 - - TRBV5-4
TGTGCCAGTAGTTTATCGACCCCCCTCGGCTACACCTTC CASSLSTPLGYTF TRBJ1-2 - once TRBV28
TGTGCCAGCATGCGGGGAGAGAGGAGCATTCAGTACTTC CASMRGERSIQYF TRBJ2-4 - few TRBV28
TGTGCCAGCTCACCACAGTCGACAAGCCTCTATGGCTACACCTTC CASSPQSTSLYGYTF TRBJ1-2 - - TRBV18
TGTGCCAGCGGCCTAGCGGTAGCCAAAAACATTCAGTACTTC CASGLAVAKNIQYF TRBJ2-4 TRBD2 - TRBV7-2
TGTGCCAGCAGCAAATACCCGGGGGCGGGCTATGAGCAGTTCTTC CASSKYPGAGYEQFF TRBJ2-1 - - TRBV27
TGTGCCAGCAGTTTGATGACTAGCGGGAGTAAAGAGCAGTTCTTC CASSLMTSGSKEQFF TRBJ2-1 TRBD2 many TRBV27
TGCGCCAGCAGCCGGACAGAGTCATGGAGGACAGATACGCAGTATTTT CASSRTESWRTDTQYF TRBJ2-3 - many TRBV10-1
TGTGCCAGCAGTTTGGGGACAAGGCCCTATAGTTCACCCCTCCACTTT CASSLGTRPYSSPLHF TRBJ1-6 - few TRBV28
TGTGCCTCCAGGGGGACTAGCGGGGCAGATACGCAGTATTTT CASRGTSGADTQYF TRBJ2-3 TRBD2 - TRBV24-1
TGTGCCAGCAGCCAAGATCAACTAGCGAGAGGCGGGGAGCTGTTTTTT CASSQDQLARGGELFF TRBJ2-2 TRBD2 - TRBV3-1
TGTGCCAGCAACCCGGACAGACCCTATGGCTACACCTTC CASNPDRPYGYTF TRBJ1-2 - few TRBV21-1
TGTGCCTGTGCCGAGGGCGGGAGATCCTCCAATGAGCAGTTCTTC CACAEGGRSSNEQFF TRBJ2-1 TRBD2 - TRBV2
TGCAGTGCTACGTCGTACATCGGGCCCGACCCCTACGAGCAGTACTTC CSATSYIGPDPYEQYF TRBJ2-7 - - TRBV20-1
TGTGCCAGCAGCCAAGATGGAAGTATGGGGAACAATGAGCAGTTCTTC CASSQDGSMGNNEQFF TRBJ2-1 - few TRBV3-1
TGTGCCAGCAGCCAAGAGCGGGGACTAGCGGGCCTCTACAATGAGCAGTTCTTC CASSQERGLAGLYNEQFF TRBJ2-1 TRBD2 - TRBV4-2
TGCAGTGCTAGAGATTGGGGACAGGGGGGTTTTGGCTACACCTTC CSARDWGQGGFGYTF TRBJ1-2 TRBD1 - TRBV20-1
TGTGCCAGCAGCTTTTACCGGGACAGGGGATTTAACTATGGCTACACCTTC CASSFYRDRGFNYGYTF TRBJ1-2 TRBD1 many TRBV7-9
TGCAGTGCTCTCCCGGGACTAGCGGGAGACAATGAGCAGTTCTTC CSALPGLAGDNEQFF TRBJ2-1 TRBD2 - TRBV20-1
TGTGCCAGAAGTATCCGACAGGCGATCGGGGAAAAACTGTTTTTT CARSIRQAIGEKLFF TRBJ1-4 - - TRBV27
TGTGCCAGCAGCTCGACAGGGTTTAGGAGCTATGGCTACACCTTC CASSSTGFRSYGYTF TRBJ1-2 TRBD1 - TRBV7-9
TGTGCCAGCAGTCTACAGGGCGGCAAGACTGAAGCTTTCTTT CASSLQGGKTEAFF TRBJ1-1 - few TRBV6-6
TGTGCCAGCATCAGGACCAGGTGGGACACTGAAGCTTTCTTT CASIRTRWDTEAFF TRBJ1-1 - - TRBV12-3/TRBV12-4
TGTGCCAGCAGCCAAAAAAAGACTAGCGCAGATACGCAGTATTTT CASSQKKTSADTQYF TRBJ2-3 TRBD2 few TRBV4-2
TGTGCCAGCAGGCGACGCGGGGAGTACAATGAGCAGTTCTTC CASRRRGEYNEQFF TRBJ2-1 - - TRBV2
TGTGCCTGGAGTGTGGGCTGGAATGAGCAGTTCTTC CAWSVGWNEQFF TRBJ2-1 - few TRBV30
TGCGCCAGCAGCCAAGATGTTCAGACGGACATGAACACTGAAGCTTTCTTT CASSQDVQTDMNTEAFF TRBJ1-1 - - TRBV4-1
TGTGCCAGCAGTTTAAAGCGCACCACAGATACGCAGTATTTT CASSLKRTTDTQYF TRBJ2-3 - - TRBV27
TGCAGTGCTAGGCGGGACAGGGCGAGCGAGCAGTACTTC CSARRDRASEQYF TRBJ2-7 TRBD1 - TRBV20-1
TGTGCCACCAGTGACAGGGGGAGAGAAGAGACCCAGTACTTC CATSDRGREETQYF TRBJ2-5 TRBD1 few TRBV24-1
TGTGCCAGCAGCGTACTAGCGGGAGACGAGCAGTACTTC CASSVLAGDEQYF TRBJ2-7 TRBD2 - TRBV7-9
TGCAGTGCTAGACTTCGGAGGGGCTCTTACAATGAGCAGTACTTC CSARLRRGSYNEQYF TRBJ2-7 - - TRBV20-1
TGCGGTGCCTCAGGGGGGCAAGAGACCCAGTACTTC CGASGGQETQYF TRBJ2-5 - - TRBV20-1
TGCGCCAGCAGTGGGGCGGACAGGGGGTCCTACGAGCAGTACTTC CASSGADRGSYEQYF TRBJ2-7 TRBD1 - TRBV10-2
TGTGCCAGCAGTTCGCCGCCAGCCAGGTACGAGCAGTACTTC CASSSPPARYEQYF TRBJ2-7 - few TRBV12-3/TRBV12-4
TGTGCCAGCAGCCCACTGGGGGGAGCCCCCTACGAGCAGTACTTC CASSPLGGAPYEQYF TRBJ2-7 - - TRBV7-9
TGTGCCAGCAGCCAAGACTCCCTAACAGGGGGCTGGCTGGACGAGCAGTACTTC CASSQDSLTGGWLDEQYF TRBJ2-7 TRBD1 few TRBV14
TGTGCCAGCAGCAAAAACCGGAGGACATCCTACGAGCAGTACTTC CASSKNRRTSYEQYF TRBJ2-7 - few TRBV21-1
TGCAGTGCTAGAACTCCGTCGGGGCTAGCGGGGCTCAAGCAGTACTTC CSARTPSGLAGLKQYF TRBJ2-7 TRBD2 - TRBV20-1
TGTGCCAGCAGCTTCCCACTAGCTCTTAGCACAGATACGCAGTATTTT CASSFPLALSTDTQYF TRBJ2-3 - - TRBV7-9
TGTGCCAGCAGCTTAGAGGAATGGGACAGTCGGAAGCAGTTCTTC CASSLEEWDSRKQFF TRBJ2-1 TRBD1 - TRBV11-3
TGTGCCAGCAGCCAGCGGGGGCCCGGCTACAATGAGCAGTTCTTC CASSQRGPGYNEQFF TRBJ2-1 TRBD2 few TRBV11-2
TGTGCCAGCAGGACTACAGGGGCGAGTGAGCAGTTCTTC CASRTTGASEQFF TRBJ2-1 TRBD1 few TRBV27